This T cell receptor beta chain was documented in a study of blood T cells in healthy people across ages. The CDR3 sequence is 12 residues long. CDR1 is SNHLY, CDR2 FYNNEI, per germline. The use of a sample-barcoded 5' primer and a J-beta primer mix characterized a second PCR of about 7 to 12 cycles. One entry per CDR3 protein results from TCRdb running MiXCR on the 5' RACE reads. The data hold hundreds of thousands of distinct CDR3 sequences, with around 21% observed a single time. Study results and caveats: Using unsorted PBMCs precluded a conclusive naive versus antigen-experienced comparison.

As concerns this clonotype: The antigen remains undetermined.

Sequencing input: blood. The receptor comes from a man between 65 and 85 years old in good health. The chain carries TRBV2 and TRBJ2-5, with 7 nucleotides matching TRBD2. The J call may be wrong; the DNA end is better matched by TRBJ2-1. The CDR3 DNA sequence: TGTGCCAGCTCGTGGGGGGGGAATGAGCAGTTCTTC. It is translated as CASSWGGNEQFF.